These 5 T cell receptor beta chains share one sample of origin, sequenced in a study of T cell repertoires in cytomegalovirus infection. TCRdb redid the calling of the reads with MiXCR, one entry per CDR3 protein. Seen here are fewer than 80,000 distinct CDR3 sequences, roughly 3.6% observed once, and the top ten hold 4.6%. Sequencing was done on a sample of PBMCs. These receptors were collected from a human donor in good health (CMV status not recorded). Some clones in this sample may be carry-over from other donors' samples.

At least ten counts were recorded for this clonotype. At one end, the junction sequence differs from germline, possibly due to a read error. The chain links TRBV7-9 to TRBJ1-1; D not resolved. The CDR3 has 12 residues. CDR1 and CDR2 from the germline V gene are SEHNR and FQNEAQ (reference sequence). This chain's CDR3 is CASNLGNTEAFF. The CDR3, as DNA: TGTGCCAGCAACTTAGGGAACACTGAAGCTTTCTTT.

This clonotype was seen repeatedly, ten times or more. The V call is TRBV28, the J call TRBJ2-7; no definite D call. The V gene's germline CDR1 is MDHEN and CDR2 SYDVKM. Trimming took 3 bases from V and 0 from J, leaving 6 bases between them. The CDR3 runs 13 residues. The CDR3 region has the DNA TGTGCCAGCAGTTTCGTGGGCTCCTACGAGCAGTACTTC. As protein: CASSFVGSYEQYF.

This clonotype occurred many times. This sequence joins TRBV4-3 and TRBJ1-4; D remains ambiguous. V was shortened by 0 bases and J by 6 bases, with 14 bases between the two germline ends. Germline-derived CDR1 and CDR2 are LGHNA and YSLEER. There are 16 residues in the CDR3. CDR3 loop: CASSQERTHGDEKLFF. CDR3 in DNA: TGCGCCAGCAGCCAAGAGAGGACTCACGGGGATGAAAAACTGTTTTTT.

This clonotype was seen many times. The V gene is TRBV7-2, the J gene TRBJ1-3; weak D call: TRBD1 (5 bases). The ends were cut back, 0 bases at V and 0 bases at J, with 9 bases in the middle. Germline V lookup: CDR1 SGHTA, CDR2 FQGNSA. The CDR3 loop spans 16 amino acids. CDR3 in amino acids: CASSLAGADSGNTIYF. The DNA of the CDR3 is TGTGCCAGCAGCTTAGCCGGGGCAGACTCTGGAAACACCATATATTTT.

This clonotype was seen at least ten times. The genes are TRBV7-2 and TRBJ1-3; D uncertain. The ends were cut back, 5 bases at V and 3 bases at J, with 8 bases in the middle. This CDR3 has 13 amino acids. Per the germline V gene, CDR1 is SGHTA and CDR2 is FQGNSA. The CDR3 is CASSLGVGNTIYF. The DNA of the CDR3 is TGTGCCAGCAGCCTTGGGGTTGGAAACACCATATATTTT. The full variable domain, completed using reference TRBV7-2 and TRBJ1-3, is GAGVSQSPSNKVTEKGKDVELRCDPISGHTALYWYRQSLGQGLEFLIYFQGNSAPDKSGLPSDRFSAERTGGSVSTLTIQRTQQEDSAVYLCASSLGVGNTIYFGEGSWLTVV.